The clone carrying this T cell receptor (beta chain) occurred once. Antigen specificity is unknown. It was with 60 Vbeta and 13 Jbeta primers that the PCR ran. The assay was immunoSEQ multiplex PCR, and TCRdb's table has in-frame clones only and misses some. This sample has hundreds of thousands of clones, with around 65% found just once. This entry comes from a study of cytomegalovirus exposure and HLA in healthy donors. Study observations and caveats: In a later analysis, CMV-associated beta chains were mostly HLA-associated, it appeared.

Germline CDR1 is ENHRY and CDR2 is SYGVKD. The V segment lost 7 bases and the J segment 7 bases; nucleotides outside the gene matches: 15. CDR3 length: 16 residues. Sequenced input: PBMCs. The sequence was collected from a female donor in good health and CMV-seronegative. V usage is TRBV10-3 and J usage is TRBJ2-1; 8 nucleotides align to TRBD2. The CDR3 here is CAINQFPGLVGNEQFF. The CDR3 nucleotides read TGTGCCATCAATCAATTTCCGGGACTAGTCGGGAATGAGCAGTTCTTC.